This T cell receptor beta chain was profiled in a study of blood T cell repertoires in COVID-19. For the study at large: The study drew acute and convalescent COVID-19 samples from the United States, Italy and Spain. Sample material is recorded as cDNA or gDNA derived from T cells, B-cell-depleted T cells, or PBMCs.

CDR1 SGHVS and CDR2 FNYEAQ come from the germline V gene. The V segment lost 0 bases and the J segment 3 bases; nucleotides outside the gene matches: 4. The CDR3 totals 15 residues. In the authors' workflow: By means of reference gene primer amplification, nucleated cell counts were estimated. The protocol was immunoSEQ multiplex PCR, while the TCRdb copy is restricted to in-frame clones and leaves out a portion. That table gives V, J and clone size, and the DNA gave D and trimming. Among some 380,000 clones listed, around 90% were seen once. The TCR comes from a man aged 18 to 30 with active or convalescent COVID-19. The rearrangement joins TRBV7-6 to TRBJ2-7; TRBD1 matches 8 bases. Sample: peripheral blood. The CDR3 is CASSLAVTGDYEQYF. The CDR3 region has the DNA TGTGCCAGCAGCTTAGCCGTGACAGGGGACTACGAGCAGTACTTC.